This T cell receptor beta chain came from a study of immune cell composition in non-small cell lung cancer. Using immunoSEQ multiplex PCR, the repertoire was profiled, and TCRdb retains in-frame clones only, with some absent. Among around 3,500 clones, almost 75% were seen once, and the ten largest hold less than 30%. Normal lung was sampled as far from the tumour as possible, at least 3 cm. Study outcomes and limitations: Overall clonality, unlike maximal tumour-associated clone frequency, did not predict TIL reactivity.

The CDR3 consists of 17 residues. J was trimmed by 3 bases and V by 0 bases; bases with no gene match: 6. In germline, CDR1 is SGHNT, CDR2 YYREEE (reference sequence). With respect to this clone: Its antigen is currently unknown.

The clonotype was recovered from a human donor with non-small cell lung cancer. The rearrangement links TRBV5-4 to TRBJ2-1, with 10 bases identical to TRBD2. The sequenced material came from non-adjacent lung tissue. The CDR3 region has the DNA TGTGCCAGCAGCTTGGCCCGGACTAGCGGAAGCTACAATGAGCAGTTCTTC. This translates into CASSLARTSGSYNEQFF.